This TCR beta chain was captured in a study of T cells in Graves' hyperthyroidism and ophthalmopathy. Study-wide background: Peripheral blood was taken when the disease was first diagnosed, before any treatment began.

The V gene's germline CDR1 is KGHDR and CDR2 SFDVKD. The CDR3 sequence is 18 residues long. Between the trimmed V and J ends, which lost 0 bases and 6 bases, there was a span of 22 bases. Based on clinical symptoms, serum thyroxine and TRAb, thyroid ultrasound and orbital computed tomography, diagnoses were reached. This clonotype has a count of ten or more. Regions amplified from RNA transcripts were the TCR beta CDR3 regions. First-round RT-PCR of the TCR CDR3 relied on the HTBI primer set. TCRdb re-derived calls from the multiplex PCR reads in MiXCR, one entry per CDR3 protein. The table has roughly 700,000 distinct CDR3 sequences, around 13% seen once.

The J gene is TRBJ1-1, the V gene TRBV24-1, with no clear D. The clonotype was recovered from a woman aged 18-29 years with Graves' hyperthyroidism. Sequenced input: blood. CDR3 in DNA: TGTGCCACCAGTGATTTGCGGAGGACGGACCCCTGTCCCGCTGAAGCTTTCTTT. Protein product: CATSDLRRTDPCPAEAFF.